The source of this T cell receptor (beta chain) is a study of blood T cells in healthy people across ages. Study outcomes and limitations: Naive T cell percentage and TCR beta diversity correlated strongly.

The ends were cut back, 2 bases at V and 4 bases at J, with 12 bases in the middle. The CDR3 has 15 amino acids. Germline V gene lookup returns CDR1 SGHTA and CDR2 FQGNSA. As regards this clonotype: Its cognate antigen is unknown.

Sample-barcoded 5' priming and a J-beta primer mix drove a second PCR of about 6 to 12 cycles. The yield of each sample was at least 3 million CDR3-containing paired-end reads. From the 5' RACE reads, TCRdb called clonotypes with MiXCR, one entry per CDR3 protein. The sample records hundreds of thousands of distinct CDR3 sequences, around three fifths being singletons. The study drew donors from healthy Caucasian individuals in Russia aged 6 to 90. The V gene is TRBV7-2, the J gene TRBJ2-1; D unresolved. The TCR sequence derives from a man between 60 and 75 years old in good health. The sample consisted of blood. The CDR3 DNA sequence: TGTGCCAGCAGCTTAAGCCAGACACGATACAATGAGCAGTTCTTC. It translates to CASSLSQTRYNEQFF.